The T cell receptor (beta chain) described here comes from a study of T cell responses to AZD1222 COVID-19 vaccine. General study points: It was only after the peak T cell response that any repertoires were sampled.

This CDR3 is 15 amino acids long. CDR1 ENHRY and CDR2 SYGVKD come from the germline V gene. V was clipped by 5 bases and J by 6 bases; unmatched bases: 7. Sequencing used immunoSEQ multiplex PCR; TCRdb keeps in-frame clones, though not all of them. The sample gives 85,000 to 100,000 clones, more than 90% of which show up once; approximately 12% is in the top ten. Only one count was recorded for this clone. Its target is not known. The sequence was collected from an adult in good health. Sequences were derived from peripheral blood, sampled on day 0 of AZD1222 vaccination. The V gene is TRBV10-3, the J gene TRBJ1-6; TRBD1 matches 7 bases. The CDR3 DNA reads as TGTGCCATCAGTCCGGGACAGCGATCTAATTCACCCCTCCACTTT. Its translation: CAISPGQRSNSPLHF.